The clone carrying this TCR beta chain occurred many times. Its antigen is currently unknown. The data were obtained in a study of neurological immune-mediated disorders. TCRdb re-called the 5' RACE reads through MiXCR, storing one row per CDR3 protein. The sample carries about 44,000 distinct CDR3 sequences, roughly 21% recorded once. The time point: technical triplicate 3. Unsorted libraries came from 2 million PBMCs stored at -80 °C. The germline CDR1 and CDR2 sequences are SGHRS and YFSETQ. The CDR3 is 16 residues long. The V and J ends lost 3 bases and 2 bases, in that order; junction bases with no gene match: 8. General study results and limits: In HTLV-1-associated myelopathy, TCR clonal expansion was greatest, whereas multiple sclerosis had the least, falling below healthy controls. Because no CDR3 amino acid sequences were shared across subjects by expanded clones, private repertoires were suggested in all groups.

The sequenced sample was PBMCs. The origin of this receptor is a man in his 60s with HTLV-1-associated myelopathy (HAM/TSP). J is TRBJ2-5 and V is TRBV5-1; 9 bases are shared with TRBD2. CDR3 protein: CASSSGAGGGQETQYF. The DNA of the CDR3 is TGCGCCAGCAGCTCTGGTGCGGGAGGGGGACAAGAGACCCAGTACTTC.